The entry that follows covers one T cell receptor (beta chain) sequence. Its cognate antigen is unknown. The data stem from a study of cytomegalovirus exposure and HLA in healthy donors. PCR used 60 Vbeta primers and 13 Jbeta primers. Sequencing used immunoSEQ multiplex PCR; TCRdb keeps in-frame clones, though not all of them. The repertoire holds 190,000 or so clones, with around four fifths as singletons. Donors likely had unrecorded immune exposures despite being nominally healthy when sampled. The V gene end was trimmed by 8 bases and the J gene end by 3 bases; junction bases not matched to a gene: 7. This CDR3 has 14 amino acids. Germline-derived CDR1 and CDR2 are SNHLY and FYNNEI. Study-level findings and limits: The study recorded more than 150 TCR beta chains that were cytomegalovirus-associated. Earlier analysis looked at TCR beta V segments, and most were productive about 87% or about 30% of the time. Among TCR beta chains of equal frequency, HLA-associated ones were more clonally expanded in a later analysis.

Sequenced input: PBMCs. The TCR sequence derives from a man aged 50 to 60 in good health and CMV-seronegative. The chain employs TRBV2 and TRBJ1-5; 7 bases are a match to TRBD1. Written as DNA, the CDR3 is TGTGCCAGCTCCCCACAGGGGATCAATCAGCCCCAGCATTTT. It encodes CASSPQGINQPQHF. Supplemented by reference TRBV2 and TRBJ1-5, the full variable domain reads EPEVTQTPSHQVTQMGQEVILRCVPISNHLYFYWYRQILGQKVEFLVSFYNNEISEKSEIFDDQFSVERPDGSNFTLKIRSTKLEDSAMYFCASSPQGINQPQHFGDGTRLSIL.